This T cell receptor beta chain is from a study of T-cell memory formation after mild COVID-19. Study-level background: Among the donors, TCR clusters were largely specific to each donor.

Using constant-segment primers, 5'RACE produced TCR alpha and TCR beta cDNA libraries carrying sample barcodes and UMIs. From the 5' RACE reads, TCRdb called clonotypes with MiXCR, one entry per CDR3 protein. In the table there are about 45,000 distinct CDR3 sequences, roughly 9% of which are singletons. The germline V gene encodes CDR1 SNHLY and CDR2 FYNNEI. The V end lost 1 base, the J end lost 11 bases, and 11 bases lay between the germline ends. This CDR3 spans 12 amino acids. The sample holds a few counts of this clonotype. What it binds is unknown. Findings of the study overall: Contracting CD4+ clones lay largely in CM and EM, with CD8+ ones residing in EMRA.

The receptor was isolated from an adult woman who had mild COVID-19 (a few samples of this study predate the infection). Cell type and time point are not known. V gene TRBV2 combines with J gene TRBJ1-1, with a possible D match to TRBD1 (5 bases). Sequenced sample: PBMCs or a T cell subset sorted from them (not recorded which). The CDR3 DNA is TGTGCCAGCAGTGAAGGGCTCAGGGAGGCTTTCTTT. It encodes CASSEGLREAFF.